This T cell receptor beta chain was identified in a study of blood T cell repertoires in COVID-19. Looking at the study overall: From the United States, Italy and Spain came samples of acute and convalescent COVID-19.

Profiling relied on immunoSEQ multiplex PCR, and the TCRdb table lists in-frame clones only, not all of them. The sample shows some 160,000 clones, about 85% of them seen only once. The receptor comes from a man in his 70s who had recovered from COVID-19. The source material was peripheral blood.

The CDR3 DNA sequence: TGCGCCAGCAGCCAAGAACTAGCGGGAGCCAACAATGAGCAGTTCTTC. Translating gives CASSQELAGANNEQFF. This chain uses TRBV4-1 with TRBJ2-1, with 11 positions matching TRBD2. There are 16 residues in the CDR3. The V gene end was trimmed by 0 bases and the J gene end by 5 bases; junction bases not matched to a gene: 3. Germline loops: CDR1 MGHRA, CDR2 YSYEKL.